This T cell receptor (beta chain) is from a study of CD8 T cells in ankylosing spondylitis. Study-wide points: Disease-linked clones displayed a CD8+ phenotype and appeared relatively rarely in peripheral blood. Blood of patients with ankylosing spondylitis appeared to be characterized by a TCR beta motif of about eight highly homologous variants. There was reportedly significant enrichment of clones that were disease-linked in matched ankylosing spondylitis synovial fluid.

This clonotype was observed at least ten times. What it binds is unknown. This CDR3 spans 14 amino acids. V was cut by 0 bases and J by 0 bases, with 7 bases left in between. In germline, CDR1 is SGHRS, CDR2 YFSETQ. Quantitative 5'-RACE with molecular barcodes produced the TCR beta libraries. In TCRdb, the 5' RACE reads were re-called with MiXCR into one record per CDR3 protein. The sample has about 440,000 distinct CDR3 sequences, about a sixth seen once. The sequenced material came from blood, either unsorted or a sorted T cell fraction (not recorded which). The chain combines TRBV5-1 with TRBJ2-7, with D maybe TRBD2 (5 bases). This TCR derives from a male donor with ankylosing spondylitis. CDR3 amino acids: CASSLVRGSYEQYF. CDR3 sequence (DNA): TGCGCCAGCAGCTTGGTCCGGGGCTCCTACGAGCAGTACTTC. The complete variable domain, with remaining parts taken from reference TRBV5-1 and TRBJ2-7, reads KAGVTQTPRYLIKTRGQQVTLSCSPISGHRSVSWYQQTPGQGLQFLFEYFSETQRNKGNFPGRFSGRQFSNSRSEMNVSTLELGDSALYLCASSLVRGSYEQYFGPGTRLTVT.